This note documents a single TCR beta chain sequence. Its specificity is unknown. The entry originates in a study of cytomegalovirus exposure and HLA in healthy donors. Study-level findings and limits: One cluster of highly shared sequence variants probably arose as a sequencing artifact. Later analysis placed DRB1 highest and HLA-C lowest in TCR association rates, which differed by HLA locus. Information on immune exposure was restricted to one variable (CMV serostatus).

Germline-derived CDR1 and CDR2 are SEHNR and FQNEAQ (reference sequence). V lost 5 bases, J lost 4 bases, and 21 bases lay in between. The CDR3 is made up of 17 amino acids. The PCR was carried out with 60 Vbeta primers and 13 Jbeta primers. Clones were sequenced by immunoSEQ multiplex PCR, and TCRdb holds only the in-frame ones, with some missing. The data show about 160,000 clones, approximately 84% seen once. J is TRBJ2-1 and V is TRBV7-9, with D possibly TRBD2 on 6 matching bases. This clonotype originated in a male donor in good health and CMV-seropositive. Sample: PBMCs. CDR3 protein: CASSPSPSAQGYNEQFF. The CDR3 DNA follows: TGTGCCAGCAGCCCCTCCCCTAGCGCCCAGGGTTACAATGAGCAGTTCTTC.